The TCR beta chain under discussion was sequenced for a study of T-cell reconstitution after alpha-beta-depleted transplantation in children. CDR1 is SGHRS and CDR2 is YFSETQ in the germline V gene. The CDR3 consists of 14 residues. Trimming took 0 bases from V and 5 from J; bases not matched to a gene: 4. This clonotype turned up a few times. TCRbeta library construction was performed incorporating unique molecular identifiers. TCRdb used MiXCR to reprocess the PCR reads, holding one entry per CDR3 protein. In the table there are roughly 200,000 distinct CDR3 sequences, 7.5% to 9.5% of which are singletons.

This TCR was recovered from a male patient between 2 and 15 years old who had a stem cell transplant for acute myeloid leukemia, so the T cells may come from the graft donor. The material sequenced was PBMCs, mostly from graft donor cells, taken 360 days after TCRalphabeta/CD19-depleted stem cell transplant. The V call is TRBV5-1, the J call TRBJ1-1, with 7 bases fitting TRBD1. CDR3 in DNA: TGCGCCAGCAGCTTGGAGGGGGCGCTTACTGAAGCTTTCTTT. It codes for CASSLEGALTEAFF.